The 32 T cell receptor beta chains presented below share a single source sample, sequenced in a study of vaccination and CD4 T cells after COVID-19. Sequenced with the Oncomine TCR Beta short-read assay was DNA taken from cultured CD4+ T cells. TCRdb recomputed calls from the PCR reads with MiXCR, one row per CDR3 protein. The data show several thousand distinct CDR3 sequences, about 60% seen once. Treatment denoted: approximately 11-day PBMC culture with coronavirus spike peptide pools or control peptides (ViraFEST assay). These receptors' targets are unknown. The sample comprised CD4+ T cells from blood, cultured in vitro. All receptors derive from a human donor who had recovered from COVID-19.

The V call is TRBV7-8, the J call TRBJ1-2, with TRBD1 matching 7 bases. With 4 bases clipped from V and 8 bases from J, the junction kept 13 bases outside the gene matches. The CDR3 sequence is 15 residues long. The germline CDR1 and CDR2 sequences are SGHVS and FQNEAQ. CDR3 nucleotides: TGTGCCAGCAGCTCCCAAATTTACAGGGGAGGAGGCTACACCTTC. Translation gives CASSSQIYRGGGYTF.

This chain links TRBV20-1 with TRBJ1-1; D ambiguous. Trimming shortened V by 4 bases and J by 1 base, and 13 bases separated the two germline ends. The CDR3 extends over 14 amino acids. Per germline, CDR1 DFQATT and CDR2 SNEGSKA (reference sequence). This chain's CDR3 is CSANPLGKNTEAFF. The DNA for the CDR3 is TGCAGTGCTAATCCCTTAGGGAAGAACACTGAAGCTTTCTTT.

This chain uses TRBV2 with TRBJ1-3; D unclear. V lost 6 bases, J lost 3 bases, and 9 bases lay in between. This CDR3 comprises 13 residues. Germline CDR1 reads SNHLY; CDR2 reads FYNNEI. CDR3 loop: CASSLQSGNTIYF. The DNA for the CDR3 is TGTGCCAGCAGCCTACAGAGTGGAAACACCATATATTTT.

This clonotype was picked up a small number of times. The V call is TRBV24-1, the J call TRBJ2-3, with D perhaps being TRBD1 or TRBD2 (5 bases each). Per the germline V gene, CDR1 is KGHDR and CDR2 is SFDVKD. CDR3 length equals 13 residues. Deletions cut 9 bases from V and 4 bases from J, with 13 bases between. CDR3 amino acids: CATGGWVADTQYF. CDR3 in DNA: TGTGCCACCGGGGGTTGGGTGGCAGATACGCAGTATTTT.

This clonotype was detected only a few times. V is TRBV20-1 and J is TRBJ1-5; TRBD1 is a possible D gene (5 bases). The CDR3 is 16 amino acids. The V gene's germline CDR1 is DFQATT and CDR2 SNEGSKA (reference sequence). V lost 3 bases and J 4 bases, leaving 19 bases between the germline ends. This CDR3 reads CSARVRGGSDNQPQHF. In DNA form, the CDR3 reads TGCAGTGCTAGGGTGCGGGGCGGCTCAGATAATCAGCCCCAGCATTTT.

This chain links TRBV10-1 with TRBJ2-5; the match to TRBD1 covers 8 bases. CDR1 is WNHNN, CDR2 SYGVQD, per germline (reference sequence). Trimming took 7 bases from V and 2 from J; bases not matched to a gene: 6. This CDR3 spans 14 amino acids. The CDR3 protein is CASIGQGTQETQYF. DNA of the CDR3: TGCGCCAGCATTGGACAGGGAACTCAAGAGACCCAGTACTTC.

The chain has TRBV7-6 and TRBJ2-2, with D tentatively TRBD1 (6 bases). Trimming left V 3 bases short and J 1 base short, with 12 bases between. This CDR3 spans 16 amino acids. Germline lookup yields CDR1 SGHVS and CDR2 FNYEAQ. CDR3 loop: CASSLRARGNTGELFF. The CDR3, as DNA: TGTGCCAGCAGCTTGAGGGCCAGGGGGAACACCGGGGAGCTGTTTTTT.

As regards this clonotype: The junction departs from germline at one end; a sequencing error may be responsible. The V call is TRBV27, the J call TRBJ2-6, with TRBD2 identical over 7 bases. This CDR3 has 19 residues. Germline CDR1 and CDR2: MNHEY and SMNVEV (reference sequence). The CDR3 nucleotides are TGTGCCAGCACCCTATTTGGGAGGGTCCTCAGCTCTGGGGCCAACGTCCCGACTTTC. Its protein is CASTLFGRVLSSGANVPTF.

The chain joins TRBV12-3 or TRBV12-4 to TRBJ2-5; D unclear. The CDR3 totals 13 residues. Trimming took off 3 bases at V and 5 bases at J, with 10 bases between the two ends. CDR3 protein: CASSFSLRETQYF. Written as DNA, the CDR3 is TGTGCCAGCAGTTTTTCCCTGAGGGAGACCCAGTACTTC.

V gene TRBV10-1 combines with J gene TRBJ2-2; possible D gene TRBD2, 5 bases. From germline, CDR1 is WNHNN and CDR2 SYGVQD (reference sequence). The CDR3 runs to 15 residues. The V end lost 3 bases, the J end lost 4 bases, and 12 bases lay between the germline ends. DNA for the CDR3: TGCGCCAGCAGTGAACGGCCCCGGGGCACCGGGGAGCTGTTTTTT. Translating it yields CASSERPRGTGELFF.

The chain employs TRBV20-1 and TRBJ1-1; the D gene is possibly TRBD1 (5 bases). Deletions cut 3 bases from V and 7 bases from J, with 18 bases between. Germline CDR1 DFQATT, CDR2 SNEGSKA (reference sequence). The length of the CDR3 is 14 residues. CDR3 loop: CSARVLVGGFEAFF. The CDR3 DNA sequence: TGCAGTGCTAGGGTTCTAGTTGGGGGATTTGAAGCTTTCTTT.

This clonotype was found a few times. The chain carries TRBV24-1 and TRBJ1-5; possible D gene TRBD1, 5 bases. Germline V gene data show CDR1 as KGHDR and CDR2 as SFDVKD. V shed 1 base and J shed 4 bases, with 7 bases lying between them. CDR3 length equals 14 residues. The CDR3 sequence is CATSDLTGNQPQHF. The CDR3 bases are TGTGCCACCAGTGATTTAACAGGAAATCAGCCCCAGCATTTT.

The chain employs TRBV7-3 and TRBJ2-3; possible D gene TRBD2, 6 bases. The CDR3 consists of 14 residues. V dropped 0 bases and J dropped 5 bases, with 9 bases sitting between them. In germline, CDR1 is SGHTA, CDR2 FQGTGA. The CDR3 loop is CASSLTPSVDTQYF. Here the CDR3 DNA reads TGTGCCAGCAGCTTAACCCCTAGCGTAGATACGCAGTATTTT.

In its sample, this clonotype was seen a few times. CDR3 residues: CASSLRRGYTF. The CDR3 DNA is TGTGCCAGCAGCTTGAGAAGGGGCTACACCTTC. The chain couples TRBV5-8 to TRBJ1-2; D gene ambiguous. The germline V gene encodes CDR1 SGHTS and CDR2 YDEGEE. V lost 1 base and J lost 8, with 6 bases in between. The CDR3 runs 11 residues.

This clonotype is labeled as large. This chain connects TRBV20-1 to TRBJ2-1; 12 bases agree with TRBD2. Germline V gives CDR1 DFQATT, CDR2 SNEGSKA (reference sequence). This CDR3 has 14 amino acids. The J segment lost 7 bases and the V segment lost 4 bases, leaving 5 bases of the junction unmatched. CDR3 bases: TGCAGTGCTATACTAGCGGGGGGTCGGAATGAGCAGTTCTTC. Protein sequence: CSAILAGGRNEQFF.

This clonotype was seen only once. The V call is TRBV10-2, the J call TRBJ1-5; no clear D. Germline CDR1 reads WSHSY; CDR2 reads SAAADI. V shed 5 bases and J shed 4 bases, with 3 bases lying between them. This CDR3 has 11 amino acids. This chain's CDR3 is CASSPNQPQHF. The CDR3 nucleotides are TGCGCCAGCAGTCCTAATCAGCCCCAGCATTTT.

This clonotype was seen a handful of times. The chain carries TRBV5-1 and TRBJ2-3; 8 bases map to TRBD1. Germline V CDR1 and CDR2: SGHRS, YFSETQ. This CDR3 comprises 15 residues. V lost 2 bases, J lost 5 bases, and 7 bases stayed unmatched. The CDR3 sequence: CASSFSDRERDTQYF. As DNA, the CDR3 is TGCGCCAGCAGCTTTTCGGACAGGGAGAGAGATACGCAGTATTTT.

J is TRBJ1-2 and V is TRBV9, with 7 positions matching TRBD1. The CDR3 covers 14 residues. With V trimmed by 3 bases and J by 2 bases, 4 bases remained unmatched. Germline V CDR1 and CDR2: SGDLS, YYNGEE. The CDR3, as DNA: TGTGCCAGCAGCGCGTTCAGGGGGAACTATGGCTACACCTTC. Translated: CASSAFRGNYGYTF.

This sequence joins TRBV30 and TRBJ2-3; TRBD2 is a possible D gene (5 bases). This CDR3 contains 12 residues. CDR1 and CDR2 (germline): GTSNPN, SVGIG (reference sequence). The V gene lost 0 bases and the J gene lost 13 bases, with 14 bases spanning the gap. CDR3: CAWSVPGGGKYF. The CDR3 DNA reads as TGTGCCTGGAGTGTGCCGGGTGGAGGCAAGTATTTT.

This clonotype was observed a few times. The genes are TRBV6-1 and TRBJ1-6, with 7 nucleotides matching TRBD1. The CDR3 extends over 15 amino acids. With V trimmed by 4 bases and J by 3 bases, 3 bases remained unmatched. Germline CDR1 reads MNHNS; CDR2 reads SASEGT. The CDR3: CASSARDSYNSPLHF. The CDR3 DNA reads TGTGCCAGCAGTGCGCGGGACAGCTATAATTCACCCCTCCACTTT.

This sequence joins TRBV2 and TRBJ2-7, with 7 bases aligning to TRBD2. Germline V gene data show CDR1 as SNHLY and CDR2 as FYNNEI. V trimming: 6 bases; J trimming: 3 bases; junction bases outside the gene matches: 2. The CDR3 covers 12 residues. The CDR3 region has the DNA TGTGCCAGCAGAGGGGAGGGCTACGAGCAGTACTTC. Translating gives CASRGEGYEQYF.

The chain carries TRBV20-1 and TRBJ1-1, with unresolved D. CDR1 DFQATT and CDR2 SNEGSKA come from the germline V gene (reference sequence). With 4 bases removed from V and 0 bases from J, the gap between germline ends came to 15 bases. The CDR3 extends over 15 amino acids. As DNA, the CDR3 is TGCAGTGCTAAAAAGGGAAGTTTTATGAACACTGAAGCTTTCTTT. As protein: CSAKKGSFMNTEAFF.

V and J are TRBV7-2 and TRBJ2-3; D call uncertain. Germline V lookup: CDR1 SGHTA, CDR2 FQGNSA. V gave up 1 base and J gave up 3 bases, with 11 bases separating them. This CDR3 is 15 amino acids long. The CDR3 sequence: CASSLVGQETDTQYF. CDR3 sequence (DNA): TGTGCCAGCAGCTTAGTGGGTCAGGAGACAGATACGCAGTATTTT.

The chain is built from TRBV19 and TRBJ1-1; TRBD1 is a possible D gene (5 bases). The CDR3 is 15 amino acids. The germline V gene encodes CDR1 LNHDA and CDR2 SQIVND (reference sequence). V lost 6 bases and J lost 1, with 15 bases in between. The CDR3 nucleotides are TGTGCCAGTAGAACGGGGGGATCTAGGAACACTGAAGCTTTCTTT. This translates into CASRTGGSRNTEAFF.

This clonotype appeared a few times. This chain connects TRBV27 to TRBJ2-2; D is perhaps TRBD2 (5 bases). This CDR3 contains 15 residues. Germline CDR1 and CDR2: MNHEY and SMNVEV (reference sequence). The germline V and J ends were trimmed by 7 bases and 0 bases, with 12 bases remaining between them. The CDR3 loop reads CASMSLGANTGELFF. Here the CDR3 DNA reads TGTGCCAGCATGTCCCTGGGAGCGAACACCGGGGAGCTGTTTTTT.

As DNA, the CDR3 is TGTGCCAGTAGTAATAATTATGGGTCAAGCCAGCCCCAGCATTTT. Translating gives CASSNNYGSSQPQHF. The chain employs TRBV19 and TRBJ1-5; D is unresolved. The CDR3 extends over 15 amino acids. Germline CDR1 LNHDA, CDR2 SQIVND (reference sequence). With 4 bases removed from V and 7 bases from J, the gap between germline ends came to 17 bases.

Judged by abundance, this clonotype is large. The chain joins TRBV27 to TRBJ1-5, with D possibly matching TRBD1 (5 bases). Trimming took 3 bases from V and 2 from J, leaving 8 bases between them. Germline assignment: CDR1 MNHEY and CDR2 SMNVEV (reference sequence). The CDR3 runs 14 residues. CDR3 residues: CASSFRGGNQPQHF. CDR3 nucleotide sequence: TGTGCCAGCAGTTTCCGGGGGGGCAATCAGCCCCAGCATTTT.

This clonotype has only a few counts. This chain joins TRBV20-1 and TRBJ1-4; 7 bases fit TRBD1. J lost 5 bases, V lost 6 bases, and 3 bases had no gene match. Germline V gives CDR1 DFQATT, CDR2 SNEGSKA (reference sequence). The CDR3 is made up of 12 amino acids. As DNA, the CDR3 is TGCAGTGCCCAGGGGGGGAATGAAAAACTGTTTTTT. Protein product: CSAQGGNEKLFF.

The chain has TRBV6-2 or TRBV6-3 and TRBJ2-7, with a possible D match to TRBD2 (6 bases). Trimming pared 2 bases from V and 3 bases from J, leaving 17 bases between. The CDR3 is made up of 16 amino acids. Per germline, CDR1 MNHEY and CDR2 SVGEGT. The DNA of the CDR3 is TGTGCCAGCAGTTACCAGGATCGGGGGAGAGACTACGAGCAGTACTTC. It codes for CASSYQDRGRDYEQYF.

V is TRBV20-1 and J is TRBJ1-1; 8 nucleotides align to TRBD1. Unmatched junction bases numbered 12, after V lost 3 bases and J lost 3 bases. Looked up from germline, CDR1 is DFQATT and CDR2 is SNEGSKA (reference sequence). There are 16 residues in the CDR3. CDR3: CSARETGGSWDTEAFF. The CDR3 region has the DNA TGCAGTGCTAGGGAAACAGGGGGGTCCTGGGACACTGAAGCTTTCTTT.

This clonotype appeared once. The chain joins TRBV20-1 to TRBJ2-7; D possibly corresponds to TRBD1 (6 bases). V was clipped by 1 base and J by 3 bases, with 19 bases between them. This CDR3 has 16 amino acids. Germline values: CDR1 DFQATT, CDR2 SNEGSKA (reference sequence). The CDR3 bases are TGCAGTGCTAGAGCGAATACAGGGTCGGGTTACTACGAGCAGTACTTC. The encoded protein is CSARANTGSGYYEQYF.

Points on this clonotype: One junction end disagrees with the germline gene, perhaps due to a read error. This chain links TRBV7-7 with TRBJ1-1, with D unclear. CDR3 size: 13 residues. Germline-derived CDR1 and CDR2 are SSHAT and FNYEAQ (reference sequence). CDR3 loop: CASSPNSNTEAFF. CDR3 nucleotides: TGTGCTAGCAGCCCCAACTCGAACACTGAAGCTTTCTTT.